These T cell receptor beta chains were read from a single sample in a study of T cell responses to AZD1222 COVID-19 vaccine. Sequencing was performed with immunoSEQ multiplex PCR; in TCRdb, only in-frame clones are kept and a portion is missing. The data contain nearly 90,000 clones, 70% to 90% of them singletons. Material: peripheral blood, obtained on day 0 of MenACWY control vaccination. These receptor sequences come from an adult in good health. CDR3s include the opening cysteine and the closing phenylalanine or tryptophan. The order of the fields is V gene, clone size, D gene, J gene, CDR3 length, CDR3 protein, CDR3 DNA. D genes are given only for firm matches. Only some rows state a clone size, as once, few, many or a class for expanded clones.

TRBV7-9	-	-	TRBJ2-2	14	CASRPHTDTGELFF	TGTGCCAGCAGACCCCATACGGACACCGGGGAGCTGTTTTTT
TRBV4-1	-	-	TRBJ2-3	16	CASSQDRRGNEDTQYF	TGCGCCAGCAGCCAAGATCGTCGGGGGAACGAGGATACGCAGTATTTT
TRBV13	-	-	TRBJ1-3	16	CASSDTKGALGNTIYF	TGTGCCAGCAGCGACACCAAAGGGGCGCTTGGAAACACCATATATTTT
TRBV3-1/TRBV3-2	-	-	TRBJ1-6	13	CASSQARDSPLHF	TGTGCCAGCAGCCAAGCTAGGGATTCACCCCTCCACTTT
TRBV11-1	-	TRBD1	TRBJ1-6	14	CASSLAGGRSPLHF	TGTGCCAGCAGCCTTGCAGGGGGGCGATCACCCCTCCACTTT
TRBV6-1	-	TRBD1	TRBJ1-5	16	CASSASGTDSNQPQHF	TGTGCCAGCAGTGCTTCTGGGACAGATAGCAATCAGCCCCAGCATTTT
TRBV28	-	-	TRBJ1-5	18	CASSLDGRVLQGNQPQHF	TGTGCCAGCAGTTTAGATGGCAGGGTCCTTCAAGGCAATCAGCCCCAGCATTTT
TRBV18	-	-	TRBJ1-2	15	CASSPNEVYNYGYTF	TGTGCCAGCTCACCAAACGAGGTATACAACTATGGCTACACCTTC
TRBV28	-	TRBD2	TRBJ2-3	17	CASSLLASGGVTDTQYF	TGTGCCAGCAGTTTATTGGCTAGCGGGGGGGTCACAGATACGCAGTATTTT
TRBV3-1/TRBV3-2	-	-	TRBJ2-4	12	CASSHQGNIQYF	TGTGCCAGCAGCCACCAGGGGAACATTCAGTACTTC
TRBV9	-	TRBD1	TRBJ1-3	18	CASSVRPGQGREGNTIYF	TGTGCCAGCAGCGTGAGACCGGGACAGGGGCGCGAGGGAAACACCATATATTTT
TRBV19	-	-	TRBJ1-1	14	CASSPTARVTEAFF	TGTGCCAGTAGTCCGACCGCCAGGGTCACTGAAGCTTTCTTT
TRBV28	once	-	TRBJ2-6	17	CASSSLGAGSGANVLTF	TGTGCCAGCAGCAGTTTGGGGGCGGGGTCTGGGGCCAACGTCCTGACTTTC
TRBV5-6	-	TRBD1	TRBJ1-4	15	CASSSMTGVGEKLFF	TGTGCCAGCAGCTCGATGACAGGGGTAGGAGAAAAACTGTTTTTT
TRBV5-6	-	TRBD1	TRBJ1-1	15	CASSSDRGRGTEAFF	TGTGCCAGCAGCTCCGACAGGGGGCGAGGGACTGAAGCTTTCTTT
TRBV20-1	few	-	TRBJ2-5	12	CSASTGWGTQYF	TGCAGTGCTAGTACAGGGTGGGGGACCCAGTACTTC
TRBV6-5	-	-	TRBJ1-6	16	CASSYRRMGENSPLHF	TGTGCCAGCAGTTACCGCAGGATGGGTGAAAATTCACCCCTCCACTTT
TRBV5-6	-	-	TRBJ2-3	13	CASSREYTDTQYF	TGTGCCAGCAGCCGGGAGTACACAGATACGCAGTATTTT
TRBV20-1	-	-	TRBJ1-4	14	CSASGTPTNEKLFF	TGCAGTGCTAGTGGGACACCAACTAATGAAAAACTGTTTTTT
TRBV4-3	once	-	TRBJ1-6	15	CASSQESTGRSPLHF	TGCGCCAGCAGCCAAGAATCGACGGGGCGTTCACCCCTCCACTTT
TRBV5-1	-	-	TRBJ2-6	16	CASGRDRSSGANVLTF	TGCGCCAGCGGACGGGACCGCTCCTCTGGGGCCAACGTCCTGACTTTC
TRBV6-5	-	-	TRBJ1-1	12	CASSYQGLEAFF	TGTGCCAGCAGTTATCAGGGTCTTGAAGCTTTCTTT
TRBV29-1	-	-	TRBJ1-5	12	CSVGARNQPQHF	TGCAGCGTGGGGGCGAGGAATCAGCCCCAGCATTTT
TRBV6-5	-	-	TRBJ2-2	12	CASTGNTGELFF	TGTGCCAGCACTGGGAACACCGGGGAGCTGTTTTTT
TRBV7-2	-	-	TRBJ1-1	14	CASSLATRNTEAFF	TGTGCCAGCAGCTTAGCGACGCGCAACACTGAAGCTTTCTTT
TRBV25-1	-	TRBD1	TRBJ2-5	14	CASSGTGGKETQYF	TGTGCCAGCAGTGGGACAGGGGGAAAGGAGACCCAGTACTTC
TRBV14	-	-	TRBJ1-2	12	CASSAVNYGYTF	TGTGCCAGCAGTGCAGTCAACTATGGCTACACCTTC
TRBV6-5	-	-	TRBJ1-3	12	CASQSGGNTIYF	TGTGCCAGCCAGAGTGGTGGAAACACCATATATTTT
TRBV19	-	TRBD2	TRBJ2-1	15	CASSIGGGAWNEQFF	TGTGCCAGTAGTATAGGCGGGGGGGCCTGGAATGAGCAGTTCTTC
TRBV30	-	-	TRBJ1-5	14	CAWSPGRSNQPQHF	TGTGCCTGGAGTCCCGGGAGAAGCAATCAGCCCCAGCATTTT
TRBV4-1	once	-	TRBJ1-2	16	CASSLDAGAPNYGYTF	TGCGCCAGCAGCCTCGACGCGGGGGCTCCTAACTATGGCTACACCTTC
TRBV6-5	-	-	TRBJ2-3	16	CASSYHRDVGTDTQYF	TGTGCCAGCAGTTACCACAGGGATGTCGGCACAGATACGCAGTATTTT
TRBV5-1	-	-	TRBJ1-5	15	CASSLEFGGPQPQHF	TGCGCCAGCAGCTTGGAGTTTGGGGGGCCTCAGCCCCAGCATTTT